Described below is a single T cell receptor (beta chain) sequence and its context. Repertoires were generated with immunoSEQ multiplex PCR, while TCRdb's copy carries only in-frame clones and drops some. The sample records 330,000 or so clones, about 89% being singletons. The CDR3 contains 15 residues. CDR1 and CDR2 (germline): SEHNR, FQNEAQ (reference sequence). The ends lost 5 bases at V and 2 bases at J; junction bases unmatched: 7. The sample originates from a study of blood T cell repertoires in COVID-19. The chain employs TRBV7-9 and TRBJ2-7; TRBD1 agrees at 9 bases. The source of this sequence is a man aged 35 to 55 in a cohort exposed to, infected with or recovered from COVID-19 (not recorded which). Sequenced: PBMCs or T cells enriched from blood (not recorded which). CDR3 residues: CASSGGDRDTYEQYF. CDR3 coding DNA: TGTGCCAGCAGCGGCGGGGACAGGGACACCTACGAGCAGTACTTC.